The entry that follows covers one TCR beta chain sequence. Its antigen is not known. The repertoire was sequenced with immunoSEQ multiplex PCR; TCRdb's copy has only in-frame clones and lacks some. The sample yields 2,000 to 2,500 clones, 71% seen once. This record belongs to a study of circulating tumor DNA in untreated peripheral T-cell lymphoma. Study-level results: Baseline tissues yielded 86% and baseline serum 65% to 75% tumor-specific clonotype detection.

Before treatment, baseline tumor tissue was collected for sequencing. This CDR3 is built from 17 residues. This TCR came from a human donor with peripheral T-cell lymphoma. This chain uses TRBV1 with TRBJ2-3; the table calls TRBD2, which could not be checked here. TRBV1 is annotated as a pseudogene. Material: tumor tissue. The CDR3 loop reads CASSQDGAGVSTDTQYF. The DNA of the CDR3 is TGCGCCAGCAGCCAAGATGGGGCGGGGGTTAGCACAGATACGCAGTATTTT.